This T cell receptor beta chain was sequenced in a study of T cells in women clearing cervical HPV infection. Study summary: Women with histologically confirmed HPV16-related CIN3 or worse, 2 with invasive cancer, served as cases.

The method was immunoSEQ multiplex PCR; TCRdb's version includes in-frame clones alone and lacks a portion of them. Recorded here are roughly 24,000 clones; the top ten clones represent less than 6%. This clone is classed as medium-sized by frequency. Its target is not known. The read stops 3 residues short of the end of the CDR3; the missing end is completed from the germline J gene. This CDR3 comprises 13 residues. Germline trimming cut 4 bases from V and 4 bases from J; bases unmatched to any gene: 5. Germline values: CDR1 SQVTM, CDR2 ANQGSEA. Study-wide results and limits: CIN3+ cases had significantly higher TCR richness than controls; evenness did not differ.

The sequence derives from a woman aged 18-70 years with a cervical HPV16 infection that either progressed to CIN3+ or cleared (not recorded which). Sample: blood buffy coat. V gene TRBV29-1 combines with J gene TRBJ2-3, with TRBD2 matching 7 bases. The CDR3 region is CSVGWDYSDTQYF. CDR3 DNA, as far as it was read: TGCAGCGTTGGGTGGGACTACTCAGATACG.